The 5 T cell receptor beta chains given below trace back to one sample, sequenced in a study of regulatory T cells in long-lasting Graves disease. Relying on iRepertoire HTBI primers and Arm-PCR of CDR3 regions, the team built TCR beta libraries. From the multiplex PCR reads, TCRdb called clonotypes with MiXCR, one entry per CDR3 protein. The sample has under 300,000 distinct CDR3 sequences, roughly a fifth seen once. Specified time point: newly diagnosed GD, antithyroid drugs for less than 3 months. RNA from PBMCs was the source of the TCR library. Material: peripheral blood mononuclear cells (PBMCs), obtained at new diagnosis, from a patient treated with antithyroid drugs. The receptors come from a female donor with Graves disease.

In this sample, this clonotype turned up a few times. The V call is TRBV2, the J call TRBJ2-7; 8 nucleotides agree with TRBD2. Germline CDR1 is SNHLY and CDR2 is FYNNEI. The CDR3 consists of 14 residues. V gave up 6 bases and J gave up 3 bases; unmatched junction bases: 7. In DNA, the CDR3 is TGTGCCAGCAGGTTTAGCGGGACACTCTACGAGCAGTACTTC. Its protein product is CASRFSGTLYEQYF.

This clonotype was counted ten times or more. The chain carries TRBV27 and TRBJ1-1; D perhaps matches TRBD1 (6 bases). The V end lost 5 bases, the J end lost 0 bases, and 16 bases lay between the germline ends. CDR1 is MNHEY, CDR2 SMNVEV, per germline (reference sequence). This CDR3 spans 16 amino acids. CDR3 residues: CASSRRTEHMNTEAFF. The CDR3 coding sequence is TGTGCCAGCAGTCGGCGGACAGAGCACATGAACACTGAAGCTTTCTTT.

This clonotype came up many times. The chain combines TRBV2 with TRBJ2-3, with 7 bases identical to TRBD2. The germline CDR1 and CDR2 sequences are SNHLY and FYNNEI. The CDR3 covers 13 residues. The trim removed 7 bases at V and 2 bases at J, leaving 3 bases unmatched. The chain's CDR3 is CASTGGLTDTQYF. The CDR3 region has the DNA TGTGCCAGCACGGGAGGCCTCACAGATACGCAGTATTTT.

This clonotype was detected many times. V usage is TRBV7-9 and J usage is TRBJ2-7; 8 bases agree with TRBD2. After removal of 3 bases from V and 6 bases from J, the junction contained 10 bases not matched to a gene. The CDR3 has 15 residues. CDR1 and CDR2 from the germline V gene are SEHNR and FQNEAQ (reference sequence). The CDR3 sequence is CASSFSGGGGSEQYF. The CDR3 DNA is TGTGCCAGCAGCTTTAGCGGTGGCGGGGGGAGCGAGCAGTACTTC.

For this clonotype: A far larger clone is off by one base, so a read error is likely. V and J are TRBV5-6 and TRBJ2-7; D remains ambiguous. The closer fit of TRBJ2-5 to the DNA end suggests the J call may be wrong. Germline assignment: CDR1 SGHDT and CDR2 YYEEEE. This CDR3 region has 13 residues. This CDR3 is CVSSAWVQETQYF. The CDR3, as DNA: TGTGTCAGCAGTGCCTGGGTACAAGAGACCCAGTACTTC.